The 17 T cell receptor beta chains reported below all come from one sample, sequenced in a study of T cells in Graves' hyperthyroidism and ophthalmopathy. RNA transcripts yielded amplified TCR beta CDR3 regions. HTBI primers drove first-round RT-PCR of the TCR CDR3. One entry per CDR3 protein results from TCRdb running MiXCR on the multiplex PCR reads. The sample includes about 290,000 distinct CDR3 sequences, about an eighth seen only once; the top ten take 7% to 9%. Sequenced material: blood. The receptors originated from a woman aged 40 to 50 with Graves' hyperthyroidism.

This clonotype has a count of ten or more. V is TRBV20-1 and J is TRBJ2-3; 8 bases agree with TRBD2. This CDR3 region has 14 residues. J gave up 0 bases and V 4 bases, and 3 bases lay outside the gene matches. Germline CDR1 and CDR2: DFQATT and SNEGSKA (reference sequence). DNA for the CDR3: TGCAGTGCTAACAGACTAGCGAGCACAGATACGCAGTATTTT. Its translation: CSANRLASTDTQYF.

Ten or more counts support this clonotype. The genes are TRBV19 and TRBJ1-1; 7 nucleotides agree with TRBD1. Per the germline V gene, CDR1 is LNHDA and CDR2 is SQIVND (reference sequence). The trim removed 7 bases at V and 3 bases at J, leaving 17 bases unmatched. This CDR3 has 17 residues. In DNA, the CDR3 is TGTGCCAGTACCCCCACCCCCCCAGGGGGACGGGACACTGAAGCTTTCTTT. This encodes CASTPTPPGGRDTEAFF.

For this clonotype: This could be a read error, since a much larger clone is one nucleotide away. The chain is built from TRBV10-3 and TRBJ2-2; 8 positions match TRBD1. CDR3 length equals 17 residues. Germline lookup yields CDR1 ENHRY and CDR2 SYGVKD. The V segment lost 10 bases and the J segment 2 bases; nucleotides outside the gene matches: 15. The CDR3 sequence is CATKSGLGQENTGELFF. CDR3 DNA sequence: TGTGCCACCAAGTCAGGCTTGGGACAGGAAAACACCGGGGAGCTGTTTTTT.

This clonotype was recorded at least ten times. Here the CDR3 DNA reads TGTGCCAGCATCGGGGCCACCGGGGGGAACACTGAAGCTTTCTTT. It specifies CASIGATGGNTEAFF. V is TRBV2 and J is TRBJ1-1; a possible D gene is TRBD1 (5 bases). This CDR3 contains 15 residues. V was shortened by 7 bases and J by 1 base, with 16 bases between the two germline ends. Germline V gene sequence: CDR1 SNHLY, CDR2 FYNNEI.

J is TRBJ2-7 and V is TRBV20-1; D gene unclear. Trimming removed 4 bases at V and 5 bases at J, with 6 bases between. Germline lookup yields CDR1 DFQATT and CDR2 SNEGSKA (reference sequence). The CDR3 loop spans 10 amino acids. CDR3 in DNA: TGCAGTGCTACAGTAAACGAGCAGTACTTC. Protein product: CSATVNEQYF.

This clonotype has a count of ten or more. V usage is TRBV28 and J usage is TRBJ2-7, with D perhaps matching TRBD1 or TRBD2 (5 bases each). Trimming removed 6 bases from V and 0 bases from J, with 18 bases in between. CDR1 MDHEN and CDR2 SYDVKM come from the germline V gene. CDR3 size: 16 residues. The CDR3, as DNA: TGTGCCAGCAGGACAATACCCGGGACGGTCTCCTACGAGCAGTACTTC. It codes for CASRTIPGTVSYEQYF.

At least ten counts were recorded for this clonotype. This chain connects TRBV6-1 to TRBJ2-3, with D perhaps matching TRBD1 (5 bases). Germline CDR1 reads MNHNS; CDR2 reads SASEGT. V shed 4 bases and J shed 2 bases, with 13 bases lying between them. CDR3 length equals 15 residues. The CDR3 loop is CASSAPPGITDTQYF. The CDR3 coding sequence is TGTGCCAGCAGTGCCCCCCCAGGGATCACAGATACGCAGTATTTT.

This chain uses TRBV19 with TRBJ1-2; D is unclear. Germline V gene lookup returns CDR1 LNHDA and CDR2 SQIVND (reference sequence). The CDR3 is made up of 14 amino acids. Trimming removed 7 bases at V and 4 bases at J, with 16 bases between. Here the CDR3 reads CASTLLRAPYGYTF. DNA for the CDR3: TGTGCCAGTACCCTCCTCCGGGCCCCCTATGGCTACACCTTC.

This clonotype was observed many times. The gene calls are TRBV5-1 and TRBJ2-3; D is unresolved. Trimming removed 4 bases at V and 0 bases at J, with 6 bases between. This CDR3 spans 13 amino acids. CDR1 is SGHRS, CDR2 YFSETQ, per germline. The CDR3 reads CASSPYSTDTQYF. CDR3 DNA sequence: TGCGCCAGCAGCCCCTATAGCACAGATACGCAGTATTTT.

This clonotype was seen ten or more times. The chain uses TRBV6-1 and TRBJ2-1; 10 bases are shared with TRBD1. Germline loops: CDR1 MNHNS, CDR2 SASEGT. This CDR3 contains 15 residues. The J segment lost 3 bases and the V segment lost 4 bases, leaving 3 bases of the junction unmatched. The DNA for the CDR3 is TGTGCCAGCAGTGGAGGGACAGGGGTCTACAATGAGCAGTTCTTC. Translating it yields CASSGGTGVYNEQFF.

This clonotype has ten or more counts. The chain is built from TRBV15 and TRBJ2-7; 10 bases line up with TRBD1. J gave up 5 bases and V 3 bases, and 4 bases lay outside the gene matches. From germline, CDR1 is LNHNV and CDR2 YYDKDF (reference sequence). The CDR3 sequence is 14 residues long. The CDR3 DNA is TGTGCCACCAGCAGGGGGACAGGGGACCACGAGCAGTACTTC. It encodes CATSRGTGDHEQYF.

In this sample, this clonotype turned up many times. V gene TRBV2 combines with J gene TRBJ1-1, with unresolved D. The CDR3 consists of 11 residues. Germline V gene sequence: CDR1 SNHLY, CDR2 FYNNEI. The CDR3 nucleotides read TGTGAAAGTAGGGTATACACTGAAGCTTTCTTT. Translated, it gives CESRVYTEAFF.

At least ten counts were recorded for this clonotype. The DNA is left out, because the CDR3 cannot be placed on it with certainty; the CDR3 is given as TCRdb lists it. This rearrangement joins TRBV19 to TRBJ1-1. Ends included, the CDR3 has 15 residues. The germline CDR1 and CDR2 sequences are LNHDA and SQIVND (reference sequence). The CDR3 is CASTSGILLNTEAFF.

The rearrangement uses TRBV20-1 and TRBJ2-2, with a tentative D call TRBD1 (6 bases). The V end was cut by 0 bases, the J end by 1 base, with 9 bases between. CDR3 length equals 15 residues. The V gene's germline CDR1 is DFQATT and CDR2 SNEGSKA (reference sequence). CDR3 sequence: CSARDRDKNTGELFF. CDR3 bases: TGCAGTGCTAGAGATCGGGACAAGAACACCGGGGAGCTGTTTTTT.

This clonotype was seen only a few times. This chain links TRBV24-1 with TRBJ2-1, with 14 bases matching TRBD2. V shed 3 bases, J shed 7 bases, and the junction held 7 bases outside the gene matches. The CDR3 sequence is 17 residues long. Germline V gives CDR1 KGHDR, CDR2 SFDVKD. The CDR3 DNA reads TGTGCCACCAGTGATCAAGGGACTAGCGGGAGTAGGAATGAGCAGTTCTTC. Its translation is CATSDQGTSGSRNEQFF.

V is TRBV9 and J is TRBJ2-5, with a tentative D call TRBD2 (6 bases). The CDR3 runs to 15 residues. Trimming shortened V by 0 bases and J by 5 bases, and 14 bases separated the two germline ends. The germline V gene has CDR1 SGDLS and CDR2 YYNGEE. CDR3 loop: CASSVDAGSGETQYF. In nucleotides, the CDR3 is TGTGCCAGCAGCGTAGATGCCGGGAGCGGGGAGACCCAGTACTTC.

This clonotype appeared a few times. The chain couples TRBV27 to TRBJ2-1; 7 positions match TRBD1. This CDR3 is 15 amino acids long. The junction had 7 bases not matched to a gene; V was cut back by 5 bases and J by 3 bases. Looked up from germline, CDR1 is MNHEY and CDR2 is SMNVEV (reference sequence). As DNA, the CDR3 is TGTGCCAGCAGTGCCGACAGGGTGATCTACAATGAGCAGTTCTTC. Protein product: CASSADRVIYNEQFF.